Ten or more counts support the clone carrying this T cell receptor (beta chain). Its antigen remains unknown. The data originate from a study of human T cells and chemical hapten exposure. Across the whole study: The study enrolled mostly female patients with alopecia areata, totalis or universalis. Study observations and caveats: With DPC sensitization, TCRs exceeding 1 in 1000 frequency showed no change.

The time point: patch test 2, 6 weeks after DPC sensitization. Indicated treatment: therapeutic diphenylcyclopropenone sensitization with weekly scalp DPC. Unfractionated whole blood yielded total RNA. TCRdb reprocessed the RACE reads with MiXCR, giving one entry per CDR3 protein. Of roughly 380,000 distinct CDR3 sequences in the sample, around 6% are singletons; the top ten hold under 7%. This CDR3 spans 14 amino acids. V lost 3 bases and J lost 6, with 12 bases in between. The germline V gene has CDR1 SGHVS and CDR2 FQNEAQ. Here the sequenced sample was whole blood, taken in connection with sensitization to the hapten diphenylcyclopropenone (DPC). The receptor comes from a woman younger than 35 with alopecia areata. Some clones in this sample may be carry-over from other donors' samples. The chain recombines TRBV7-8 with TRBJ1-5; possibly TRBD1 for D (5 bases). Here the CDR3 DNA reads TGTGCCAGCAGCTTGCAGGGTTTCGGTCAGCCCCAGCATTTT. As protein: CASSLQGFGQPQHF.